This TCR beta chain comes out of a study of blood T cell repertoires in COVID-19. Study at large: The United States, Italy and Spain were the sources of the acute and convalescent COVID-19 samples.

The study recruited people aged roughly 18 to 100 years across some 23 US areas. Categorization into cohorts depended on clinical history that participants reported. Cohort 3 recovery required two negative PCRs, clearance, or symptom resolution. Germline V gene lookup returns CDR1 LGHNT and CDR2 FRNRAP. The CDR3 spans 12 residues. V was trimmed by 3 bases and J by 5 bases, leaving 4 bases between them. Profiled with immunoSEQ multiplex PCR; TCRdb holds only in-frame clones, not every one. This sample carries over 400,000 clones, 75% to 90% of them seen once, and the ten largest clones take around 8%. To note about this clone: The same CDR3 can be traced to other DNA sequences in this sample.

Input material: PBMCs or T cells enriched from blood (not recorded which). The chain combines TRBV12-5 with TRBJ2-2; D call uncertain. This TCR was sampled from a woman aged 55-75 years who had recovered from COVID-19. CDR3 DNA sequence: TGTGCTAGTGGTTTCGGGACCGGGGAGCTGTTTTTT. This gives the protein CASGFGTGELFF.